The 20 T cell receptor beta chains listed next were all sequenced from one sample in a study of beta chain features in type 1 diabetes (dated by TCRdb to 2017 to 2018). Library preparation employed the immunoSEQ multiplex PCR assay. The entire amount of isolated RNA was reverse transcribed using the High Capacity cDNA Reverse Transcription Kit, so the sequenced TCRB transcripts were expressed ones. Held by TCRdb, this immuneACCESS table contains in-frame sequences only and omits some clones. Under half of the omission traces to an unresolved V gene where checked; the cause of the rest is unknown. The sample data list approximately 60,000 clones, and about 50% of these were observed just once. Around 2.5% of the sample rests with the top ten. Beyond this particular receptor, the publication reports: A moderate but significant shortening of TCRB CDR3 length was observed in type 1 diabetes patients in all four CD4+ subsets.

Which antigens these TCRs recognize remains unknown. The sample was Tregs from blood. The cell subset or site label for this specimen denotes: regulatory CD4+ T cells. Receptors were obtained from a woman in her forties with type 1 diabetes.

The gene calls are TRBV6-5 and TRBJ1-2, with TRBD1 identical over 8 bases. Per the germline V gene, CDR1 is MNHEY and CDR2 is SVGAGI. V was clipped by 6 bases and J by 6 bases; unmatched bases: 6. This CDR3 is built from 13 residues. The CDR3 here is CASSSDRVNGYTF. The CDR3 coding sequence is TGTGCCAGCAGCTCGGACAGGGTTAATGGCTACACCTTC.

The chain combines TRBV18 with TRBJ2-2; D ambiguous. From germline, CDR1 is KGHSH and CDR2 LQKENI. CDR3 length equals 13 residues. Trimming stripped 3 bases from V and 5 bases from J, with 7 bases between. The CDR3 region is CASSPGQTGELFF. CDR3 sequence (DNA): TGTGCCAGCTCACCGGGCCAGACCGGGGAGCTGTTTTTT. Full variable domain (missing parts from reference TRBV18 and TRBJ2-2): NAGVMQNPRHLVRRRGQEARLRCSPMKGHSHVYWYRQLPEEGLKFMVYLQKENIIDESGMPKERFSAEFPKEGPSILRIQQVVRGDSAAYFCASSPGQTGELFFGEGSRLTVL.

This clone appeared a few times. V usage is TRBV7-2 and J usage is TRBJ2-3, with D unresolved. Between the trimmed V and J ends, which lost 0 bases and 4 bases, there was a span of 8 bases. In germline, CDR1 is SGHTA, CDR2 FQGNSA. CDR3 length: 14 amino acids. The CDR3 nucleotides read TGTGCCAGCAGCTTAGCCCCTAGGCCAGATACGCAGTATTTT. Translating it yields CASSLAPRPDTQYF.

The genes are TRBV7-2 and TRBJ1-4; a possible D gene is TRBD1 (6 bases). Germline V gene sequence: CDR1 SGHTA, CDR2 FQGNSA. V was pared by 5 bases and J by 8 bases, with 18 bases between. The CDR3 consists of 15 residues. The CDR3 DNA reads TGTGCCAGCAGCCCGGACAGTTCCCGCTGGGAAAAACTGTTTTTT. Translation gives CASSPDSSRWEKLFF.

A word on this clone: The sample has other DNA sequences that encode this CDR3 too. This chain uses TRBV7-3 with TRBJ2-2, with D perhaps TRBD1 (6 bases). The CDR3 is 15 amino acids. Germline CDR1 SGHTA, CDR2 FQGTGA. The V end was cut by 9 bases, the J end by 6 bases, with 20 bases between. CDR3 sequence (DNA): TGTGCCAGTAGTCCCCAGGGGCGCAGGTCCGGGGAGCTGTTTTTT. Amino acids: CASSPQGRRSGELFF. Full variable domain (outside the CDR3, taken from reference TRBV7-3 and TRBJ2-2): GAGVSQTPSNKVTEKGKYVELRCDPISGHTALYWYRQSLGQGPEFLIYFQGTGAADDSGLPNDRFFAVRPEGSVSTLKIQRTERGDSAVYLCASSPQGRRSGELFFGEGSRLTVL.

The V call is TRBV7-5, the J call TRBJ2-2; the D call of TRBD2 is as the table states it, not checked on the DNA. TRBV7-5 is described as a pseudogene. The CDR3 consists of 20 residues. The CDR3: CARSSRGGAGGPPNTGELFF. The CDR3 coding sequence is TGTGCCAGAAGCTCCCGGGGGGGAGCGGGGGGGCCCCCGAACACCGGGGAGCTGTTTTTT.

The chain links TRBV4-2 to TRBJ2-2; D not certain. This CDR3 spans 15 amino acids. Deletions cut 0 bases from V and 1 base from J, with 6 bases between. Germline V gene lookup returns CDR1 LGHNA and CDR2 YNFKEQ. This CDR3 is CASSQDTVNTGELFF. CDR3 DNA: TGTGCCAGCAGCCAAGACACGGTGAACACCGGGGAGCTGTTTTTT.

The rearrangement uses TRBV7-2 and TRBJ2-2, with TRBD2 as a possible D gene (5 bases). V lost 5 bases, J lost 0 bases, and 16 bases lay in between. Germline V lookup: CDR1 SGHTA, CDR2 FQGNSA. This CDR3 region has 17 residues. The CDR3 DNA is TGTGCCAGCAGCCCCCCGTTTGAGGGAGCGAACACCGGGGAGCTGTTTTTT. It translates to CASSPPFEGANTGELFF. Filled out from reference TRBV7-2 and TRBJ2-2, the complete variable domain reads GAGVSQSPSNKVTEKGKDVELRCDPISGHTALYWYRQSLGQGLEFLIYFQGNSAPDKSGLPSDRFSAERTGGSVSTLTIQRTQQEDSAVYLCASSPPFEGANTGELFFGEGSRLTVL.

The sample holds one count of this clone. The chain combines TRBV19 with TRBJ2-1; no clear D. V gave up 3 bases and J gave up 7 bases, with 19 bases separating them. This CDR3 spans 16 amino acids. Germline loops: CDR1 LNHDA, CDR2 SQIVND (reference sequence). The CDR3 region has the DNA TGTGCCAGTAGTATGATCAGGCCAGGCTACAAAAATGAGCAGTTCTTC. Its translation is CASSMIRPGYKNEQFF.

V usage is TRBV2 and J usage is TRBJ1-5, with 7 bases lining up with TRBD1. CDR3 length: 17 residues. Germline CDR1 reads SNHLY; CDR2 reads FYNNEI. After removal of 5 bases from V and 5 bases from J, the junction contained 15 bases not matched to a gene. The CDR3, as DNA: TGTGCCAGCAGTCCCGACAGGGTCTCAAAATATTATCAGCCCCAGCATTTT. Translated: CASSPDRVSKYYQPQHF.

Only a few counts were recorded for this clone. This sequence joins TRBV10-3 and TRBJ2-6, with D tentatively TRBD2 (5 bases). V was trimmed by 4 bases and J by 4 bases, leaving 11 bases between them. This CDR3 spans 15 amino acids. CDR1 and CDR2 from the germline V gene are ENHRY and SYGVKD. In DNA, the CDR3 is TGTGCCATCAGTGCCGTTAGAGGGGGGGCCAACGTCCTGACTTTC. Amino acid sequence: CAISAVRGGANVLTF.

The rearrangement joins TRBV5-1 to TRBJ2-7, with 10 bases that match TRBD1. Germline CDR1 and CDR2: SGHRS and YFSETQ. V lost 3 bases to trimming and J lost 6 bases; unmatched junction nucleotides: 3. CDR3 size: 13 residues. CDR3 region: CASSSGQGLEQYF. The CDR3 DNA reads as TGCGCCAGCAGCTCGGGACAGGGGCTCGAGCAGTACTTC. Supplemented by reference TRBV5-1 and TRBJ2-7, the full variable domain reads KAGVTQTPRYLIKTRGQQVTLSCSPISGHRSVSWYQQTPGQGLQFLFEYFSETQRNKGNFPGRFSGRQFSNSRSEMNVSTLELGDSALYLCASSSGQGLEQYFGPGTRLTVT.

The V call is TRBV5-1, the J call TRBJ2-7, with 7 bases fitting TRBD1. After removal of 6 bases from V and 3 bases from J, the junction contained 3 bases not matched to a gene. Germline V gene data show CDR1 as SGHRS and CDR2 as YFSETQ. The CDR3 spans 12 residues. The CDR3 protein is CASKGQSYEQYF. In DNA, the CDR3 is TGCGCCAGCAAGGGACAGAGCTACGAGCAGTACTTC.

The rearrangement joins TRBV18 to TRBJ2-1, with TRBD2 identical over 9 bases. Germline assignment: CDR1 KGHSH and CDR2 LQKENI. CDR3 size: 16 residues. V lost 2 bases, J lost 7 bases, and 9 bases stayed unmatched. As DNA, the CDR3 is TGTGCCAGCTCACCAGCTAGCGGGGCTCGGGGGAATGAGCAGTTCTTC. It encodes CASSPASGARGNEQFF.

This rearrangement joins TRBV2 to TRBJ2-3; TRBD1 agrees at 8 bases. Per the germline V gene, CDR1 is SNHLY and CDR2 is FYNNEI. V shed 7 bases, J shed 3 bases, and the junction held 3 bases outside the gene matches. This CDR3 contains 13 residues. CDR3 DNA sequence: TGTGCCAGCACAGGGGGCCATACAGATACGCAGTATTTT. It translates to CASTGGHTDTQYF.

This clone was recorded a few times. The chain is built from TRBV7-8 and TRBJ1-2, with D unresolved. V was cut by 1 base and J by 4 bases, with 7 bases left in between. The germline gives CDR1 SGHVS, CDR2 FQNEAQ. CDR3 size: 13 residues. The CDR3 sequence is CASSLDTSYGYTF. The CDR3 DNA reads TGTGCCAGCAGCTTAGACACCAGCTATGGCTACACCTTC.

The genes are TRBV5-1 and TRBJ1-2, with 7 bases that match TRBD1. V was pared by 3 bases and J by 4 bases, with 15 bases of the junction left unmatched. The CDR3 is made up of 17 amino acids. The germline gives CDR1 SGHRS, CDR2 YFSETQ. The DNA of the CDR3 is TGCGCCAGCAGCTCGCCAGAGACTACAGGGGCCCCCTATGGCTACACCTTC. Protein product: CASSSPETTGAPYGYTF.

The chain joins TRBV18 to TRBJ1-2; no clear D gene. The CDR3 contains 14 residues. Germline V gene data show CDR1 as KGHSH and CDR2 as LQKENI. Trimming cost V 3 bases and J 6 bases, with 14 bases left between them. Written as DNA, the CDR3 is TGTGCCAGCTCACCCCCCGGCGGAGGGAATGGCTACACCTTC. Protein product: CASSPPGGGNGYTF.

This chain links TRBV28 with TRBJ2-2; a weak D match, TRBD2 (6 bases). The CDR3 sequence is 16 residues long. V was trimmed by 1 base and J by 10 bases, leaving 19 bases between them. Germline assignment: CDR1 MDHEN and CDR2 SYDVKM. The CDR3 loop is CASSLLQGRSRVELFF. CDR3 DNA: TGTGCCAGCAGTTTATTGCAAGGGAGGTCTAGGGTGGAGCTGTTTTTT.

The chain couples TRBV5-1 to TRBJ2-7; D is perhaps TRBD2 (5 bases). Germline V gene lookup returns CDR1 SGHRS and CDR2 YFSETQ. The V end lost 4 bases, the J end lost 6 bases, and 11 bases lay between the germline ends. The CDR3 is made up of 12 amino acids. Here the CDR3 DNA reads TGCGCCAGCAGCCCCCGGGGTGGCGAGCAGTACTTC. Its protein product is CASSPRGGEQYF.